What follows describes a single TCR beta chain. The record originates from a study of blood T cell repertoires in COVID-19. Study information: Sites across the United States, Italy and Spain contributed samples from acute and convalescent COVID-19. T cells, B-cell-depleted T cells, or PBMCs supplied cDNA or gDNA.

In the study's own analysis: How many nucleated cells were present was estimated from reference gene primer amplification. This table comes from immunoSEQ multiplex PCR, and its TCRdb copy is limited to in-frame clones, with some not included. V and J calls and clone size are those listed in that table; D and trimming were worked out from the DNA. Of just over 200,000 clones listed, 85% to 90% are singletons. This CDR3 spans 15 amino acids. The V gene's germline CDR1 is KGHDR and CDR2 SFDVKD. V gave up 7 bases and J gave up 2 bases, with 16 bases separating them. Source material: peripheral blood. The receptor's source is an elderly man with acute or convalescent COVID-19. The gene calls are TRBV24-1 and TRBJ2-5, with D possibly matching TRBD2 (6 bases). The CDR3 DNA sequence: TGTGCCACCAGCTGGGGGGTGGGTGGGCAAGAGACCCAGTACTTC. This translates into CATSWGVGGQETQYF.